These T cell receptor beta chains were read from a single sample in a study of control samples from healthy donors and cancer patients. The assay was immunoSEQ multiplex PCR, and TCRdb's table has in-frame clones only and misses some. The sample contains 390,000 or so clones, 75% to 95% of which appear only once. Material for sequencing was PBMCs. These receptors all stem from a man aged 35 to 55 with head and neck cancer. The CDR3 runs from the conserved cysteine through the conserved F or W. D genes are given only for firm matches. Clone size, where shown, is once, few, many, or a class for clones that have expanded.

D gene,J gene,V gene,clone size,CDR3 DNA,CDR3 protein
TRBD2,TRBJ2-1,TRBV19,.,TGTGCCAGCGGGACTAGCGGATACAATGAGCAGTTCTTC,CASGTSGYNEQFF
.,TRBJ1-6,TRBV2,.,TGTGCCAGCAGTAAGGGCCAGCGGGGGGACTATAATTCACCCCTCCACTTT,CASSKGQRGDYNSPLHF
.,TRBJ2-3,TRBV28,.,TGTGCCAGCAGAAAAACCATCACAGATACGCAGTATTTT,CASRKTITDTQYF
.,TRBJ2-1,TRBV7-9,.,TGTGCCAGCAGCTTAGGACAGGAATCTTACAATGAGCAGTTCTTC,CASSLGQESYNEQFF
TRBD1,TRBJ1-5,TRBV19,.,TGTGCCAGTAGAGGGACAGGGGGTCAGCCCCAGCATTTT,CASRGTGGQPQHF
TRBD1,TRBJ2-5,TRBV19,.,TGTGCCATTTCGACAGGGGTCAGGGAGACCCAGTACTTC,CAISTGVRETQYF
TRBD1,TRBJ1-4,TRBV29-1,.,TGCAGCACGGGACAGGGGGGAGATAATGAAAAACTGTTTTTT,CSTGQGGDNEKLFF
.,TRBJ1-3,TRBV5-4,.,TGTGCCAGCAGCGACCCTAGCTCTGGAAACACCATATATTTT,CASSDPSSGNTIYF
.,TRBJ2-6,TRBV18,.,TGTGCCAGCTCACCACCGGGGGCTGGGGCCAACGTCCTGACTTTC,CASSPPGAGANVLTF
TRBD1,TRBJ1-4,TRBV27,once,TGTGCCAGCAGTCCCGGGACAGCAACTAATGAAAAACTGTTTTTT,CASSPGTATNEKLFF
TRBD1,TRBJ1-2,TRBV18,.,TGTGCCAGCTCACTCCAGGGGGCAGAAGACGGCTACACCTTC,CASSLQGAEDGYTF